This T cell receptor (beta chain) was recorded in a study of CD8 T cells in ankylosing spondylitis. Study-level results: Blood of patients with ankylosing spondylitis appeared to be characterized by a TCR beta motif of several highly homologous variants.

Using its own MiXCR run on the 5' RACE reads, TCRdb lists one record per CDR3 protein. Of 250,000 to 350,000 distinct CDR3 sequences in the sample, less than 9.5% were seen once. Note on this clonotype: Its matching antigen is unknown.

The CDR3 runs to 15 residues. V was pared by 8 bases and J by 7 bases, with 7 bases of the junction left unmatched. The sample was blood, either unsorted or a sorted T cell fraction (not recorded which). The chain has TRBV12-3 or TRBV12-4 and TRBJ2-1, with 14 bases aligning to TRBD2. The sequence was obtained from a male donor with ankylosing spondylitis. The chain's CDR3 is CASVTGTSGSNEQFF. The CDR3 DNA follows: TGTGCCAGCGTCACCGGGACTAGCGGGAGTAATGAGCAGTTCTTC.